This entry is about one TCR beta chain. Its specificity is not known. The data originate from a study of OX40 agonist ivuxolimab in advanced cancers. Study in general: Patients with prior anti-PD-1, anti-PD-L1 or anti-CTLA-4 therapy were eligible; about 40% had some. Partial responses were achieved by three patients, one with hepatocellular carcinoma and two with cutaneous melanoma.

Libraries were prepared by immunoSEQ multiplex PCR; TCRdb keeps only in-frame clonotypes and omits some of them. In the table there are tens of thousands of clones, around 85% of which are singletons. The germline V gene has CDR1 SGHDT and CDR2 YYEEEE. The CDR3 loop spans 14 amino acids. Trimming pared 6 bases from V and 1 base from J, leaving 13 bases between. Study observations and caveats: CD4+ T cells averaged fewer expanded clones than CD8+ T cells.

The rearrangement joins TRBV5-6 to TRBJ2-5; D is possibly TRBD2 (7 bases). The TCR sequence derives from an adult with an advanced solid tumor such as melanoma, head and neck, liver or kidney cancer. The sample consisted of CD4+ or CD8+ T cells sorted from blood, taken in a trial of the OX40 agonist ivuxolimab. The CDR3 nucleotides are TGTGCCAGCAAAGGGGGGGGCGGCCAAGAGACCCAGTACTTC. It specifies CASKGGGGQETQYF.